Presented here are 10 T cell receptor beta chains from one specimen sequenced in a study of T cell changes during pregnancy in multiple sclerosis (dated by TCRdb to between 2018 and 2021). The library was produced with the immunoSEQ multiplex PCR assay. What TCRdb holds here is the immuneACCESS table cut down to in-frame rearrangements. Part of the clones is not present; checked against another copy, under half of the missing clones reflect an unresolved V gene, and the others are unexplained. Recorded for this sample are 61,000 or so clones; around 95% of them occurred a single time. Together, the top ten hold 0.35% to 0.45% of the sample. The sample was CD4+ T cells from peripheral blood mononuclear cells, taken before pregnancy. The receptors were gathered from a female donor with multiple sclerosis, enrolled in a pregnancy study.

In this sample, this clone turned up once. This chain links TRBV5-1 with TRBJ2-5; TRBD2 is a possible D gene (5 bases). The CDR3 is 15 residues long. The V gene lost 1 base and the J gene lost 5 bases, with 15 bases spanning the gap. CDR1 is SGHRS, CDR2 YFSETQ, per germline. The CDR3 DNA follows: TGCGCCAGCAGCTTGAGAAGTTGGGGAGTCGAGACCCAGTACTTC. Encoded protein: CASSLRSWGVETQYF.

The V call is TRBV7-2, the J call TRBJ2-7; 7 bases line up with TRBD2. This CDR3 spans 16 amino acids. With V trimmed by 6 bases and J by 1 base, 12 bases remained unmatched. Germline CDR1 SGHTA, CDR2 FQGNSA. In nucleotides, the CDR3 is TGTGCCAGCAGATCATTCGCGGGGGACGCTTCCTACGAGCAGTACTTC. Encoded protein: CASRSFAGDASYEQYF.

The J gene is TRBJ1-1, the V gene TRBV21-1; the table names TRBD1, a call not compared with the DNA. TRBV21-1 is a pseudogene locus. The CDR3 consists of 18 residues. The CDR3 loop reads CASSKGGDRGRLNTEAFF. The CDR3 bases are TGTGCCAGCAGCAAAGGGGGAGACAGGGGGCGTCTGAACACTGAAGCTTTCTTT.

V usage is TRBV6-1 and J usage is TRBJ2-7; a possible D gene is TRBD1 (6 bases). Looked up from germline, CDR1 is MNHNS and CDR2 is SASEGT. Trimming pared 6 bases from V and 5 bases from J, leaving 11 bases between. This CDR3 comprises 12 residues. CDR3 DNA: TGTGCCAGCAGCTTTACAGGGAACGAGCAGTACTTC. Its translation: CASSFTGNEQYF.

The CDR3 region has the DNA TGTGCCAGCAGTTTAGTCCGCAGGAACACAGATACGCAGTATTTT. Protein: CASSLVRRNTDTQYF. The chain couples TRBV28 to TRBJ2-3; no clear D. The CDR3 has 15 amino acids. V lost 2 bases and J 2 bases, leaving 11 bases between the germline ends. Germline CDR1 MDHEN, CDR2 SYDVKM.

This rearrangement joins TRBV6-6 to TRBJ1-5; D remains ambiguous. This CDR3 has 15 amino acids. Germline CDR1 is MNHNY and CDR2 is SVGAGI (reference sequence). V lost 3 bases to trimming and J lost 3 bases, with 12 bases between them. The CDR3: CASSYGQANNQPQHF. CDR3 bases: TGTGCCAGCAGTTATGGGCAGGCTAACAATCAGCCCCAGCATTTT.

The rearrangement uses TRBV6-5 and TRBJ2-7; tentative D call: TRBD2 (5 bases). CDR1 is MNHEY and CDR2 is SVGAGI in the germline V gene. This CDR3 is 12 amino acids long. Trimming took 5 bases from V and 7 from J, leaving 12 bases between them. The CDR3 sequence: CASSRLGGEQYF. The CDR3 DNA follows: TGTGCCAGCAGTCGACTGGGCGGGGAGCAGTACTTC.

This chain joins TRBV28 and TRBJ2-5, with a weak D call TRBD2 (6 bases). The germline CDR1 and CDR2 sequences are MDHEN and SYDVKM. V gave up 10 bases and J gave up 2 bases, with 14 bases separating them. This CDR3 has 13 amino acids. This CDR3 is CATSGLTQETQYF. The CDR3, as DNA: TGTGCCACCTCAGGACTAACGCAAGAGACCCAGTACTTC. The complete variable domain, with remaining parts taken from reference TRBV28 and TRBJ2-5, reads DVKVTQSSRYLVKRTGEKVFLECVQDMDHENMFWYRQDPGLGLRLIYFSYDVKMKEKGDIPEGYSVSREKKERFSLILESASTNQTSMYLCATSGLTQETQYFGPGTRLLVL.

The V gene is TRBV18, the J gene TRBJ2-3; D remains ambiguous. The CDR3 is 13 residues long. Germline V gene sequence: CDR1 KGHSH, CDR2 LQKENI. V gave up 3 bases and J gave up 0 bases, with 4 bases separating them. The CDR3 sequence: CASSPASTDTQYF. The CDR3, as DNA: TGTGCCAGCTCACCGGCTAGCACAGATACGCAGTATTTT.

The genes are TRBV4-2 and TRBJ1-4, with D possibly matching TRBD1 (6 bases). This CDR3 is 15 amino acids long. The germline V and J ends were trimmed by 2 bases and 8 bases, with 15 bases remaining between them. From germline, CDR1 is LGHNA and CDR2 YNFKEQ. CDR3 bases: TGTGCCAGCAGCCAAAGGTGGGGGGGGCAGGAAAAACTGTTTTTT. Translation: CASSQRWGGQEKLFF.